This T cell receptor beta chain is from a study of beta chain features in type 1 diabetes. On average, the one heparinised blood draw given by each donor was approximately 120 mL. Expressed TCRB transcripts got sequenced, as all isolated RNA was reverse transcribed. The table came from immunoSEQ multiplex PCR; TCRdb's copy has only in-frame clones and leaves some out. The table shows roughly 140,000 clones, with roughly 8.1% occurring only once. The V gene's germline CDR1 is SGHVS and CDR2 FQNEAQ. The CDR3 consists of 16 residues. The V end was cut by 1 base, the J end by 3 bases, with 13 bases between.

The V call is TRBV7-8, the J call TRBJ2-1; D gene unclear. The origin of this receptor is a man aged 18 to 30 in good health. The source material was central memory CD4+ T cells from blood. CDR3 nucleotide sequence: TGTGCCAGCAGCTTAGGTGTAACGACTTTCTACAATGAGCAGTTCTTC. Protein sequence: CASSLGVTTFYNEQFF.